The 29 T cell receptor beta chains in this list originate from one sample, sequenced in a study of cytomegalovirus exposure and HLA in healthy donors (dated by TCRdb to 2016 to 2017). Libraries were built with the immunoSEQ multiplex PCR assay. For the multiplex PCR, a mixture combining 60 forward primers for TCR Vbeta segments and 13 reverse primers for TCR Jbeta segments was used. The source is immuneACCESS, and TCRdb retained only in-frame sequences with V and J called. Part of the clones is not carried over; for the studies checked, unresolved V genes explain less than half of this, and the remainder is unexplained. A total of 85,000 to 100,000 clones appear in this sample, over 75% of them only once. The ten largest clones add up to about 6.8% of the sample. The sequenced sample was PBMCs. Every receptor here comes from a young man in good health and CMV-seronegative.

This rearrangement joins TRBV6-1 to TRBJ2-7; D is undetermined. Trimming removed 5 bases at V and 4 bases at J, with 9 bases between. The CDR3 has 12 residues. Per the germline V gene, CDR1 is MNHNS and CDR2 is SASEGT. In DNA form, the CDR3 reads TGTGCCAGCAGTCGAGCGAGTTACGAGCAGTACTTC. Translation gives CASSRASYEQYF.

The rearrangement joins TRBV9 to TRBJ2-3, with 8 bases fitting TRBD1. Trimming at V came to 3 bases and at J to 4 bases, leaving 4 bases not matched to a gene. This CDR3 contains 14 residues. CDR1 and CDR2 from the germline V gene are SGDLS and YYNGEE. CDR3 sequence (DNA): TGTGCCAGCAGCGCAGGACAGGGACCAGATACGCAGTATTTT. It yields the protein CASSAGQGPDTQYF. The full variable domain, its missing parts supplied by reference TRBV9 and TRBJ2-3, is DSGVTQTPKHLITATGQRVTLRCSPRSGDLSVYWYQQSLDQGLQFLIQYYNGEERAKGNILERFSAQQFPDLHSELNLSSLELGDSALYFCASSAGQGPDTQYFGPGTRLTVL.

This clone showed up just once. Additional DNA sequences in this sample encode the identical CDR3. The V call is TRBV30, the J call TRBJ1-4; D is unresolved. Between the trimmed V and J ends, which lost 3 bases and 14 bases, there was a span of 13 bases. The length of the CDR3 is 11 residues. Germline V gene data show CDR1 as GTSNPN and CDR2 as SVGIG (reference sequence). The CDR3 protein is CAWRSGNVLFF. The CDR3 nucleotides are TGTGCCTGGAGGTCGGGGAACGTGCTGTTTTTT.

This sequence joins TRBV7-3 and TRBJ2-3; the match to TRBD2 covers 7 bases. Germline V gene sequence: CDR1 SGHTA, CDR2 FQGTGA. The CDR3 length is 14 residues. With V trimmed by 2 bases and J by 1 base, 0 bases remained unmatched. The CDR3 nucleotides read TGTGCCAGCAGCTTAGCGGGGGGCACAGATACGCAGTATTTT. Translated: CASSLAGGTDTQYF.

The V and J genes are TRBV27 and TRBJ2-1, with 9 bases matching TRBD1. The CDR3 loop spans 14 amino acids. The germline V gene has CDR1 MNHEY and CDR2 SMNVEV (reference sequence). V gave up 6 bases and J gave up 6 bases; unmatched junction bases: 6. CDR3 nucleotide sequence: TGTGCCAGCAGCCCGGGACAGGGAGGCAATGAGCAGTTCTTC. It specifies CASSPGQGGNEQFF.

The chain employs TRBV10-2 and TRBJ1-4; TRBD1 matches 11 bases. Trimming took 6 bases from V and 5 from J; bases not matched to a gene: 2. From germline, CDR1 is WSHSY and CDR2 SAAADI. CDR3 length: 14 amino acids. This CDR3 is CASRRTGGNEKLFF. DNA for the CDR3: TGCGCCAGCAGGAGGACAGGGGGCAATGAAAAACTGTTTTTT.

The chain joins TRBV7-9 to TRBJ1-1; a weak D match, TRBD1 (5 bases). Germline V gene lookup returns CDR1 SEHNR and CDR2 FQNEAQ (reference sequence). The CDR3 consists of 14 residues. V lost 5 bases and J lost 1, with 11 bases in between. DNA of the CDR3: TGTGCCAGCAGCCCCAAAGACAGGAACACTGAAGCTTTCTTT. Translating it yields CASSPKDRNTEAFF.

The chain links TRBV5-4 to TRBJ2-1; no clear D. Germline values: CDR1 SGHNT, CDR2 YYREEE (reference sequence). The CDR3 consists of 12 residues. Trimming shortened V by 4 bases and J by 10 bases, and 12 bases separated the two germline ends. The CDR3 DNA is TGTGCCAGCAGCCCTAGTTTTTTGGAGCAGTTCTTC. This sequence encodes CASSPSFLEQFF. Combining the CDR3 with reference TRBV5-4 and TRBJ2-1 gives the whole variable domain ETGVTQSPTHLIKTRGQQVTLRCSSQSGHNTVSWYQQALGQGPQFIFQYYREEENGRGNFPPRFSGLQFPNYSSELNVNALELDDSALYLCASSPSFLEQFFGPGTRLTVL.

Only one count was recorded for this clone. This chain joins TRBV6-5 and TRBJ2-7, with 8 bases that match TRBD1. The CDR3 runs to 16 residues. J gave up 1 base and V 2 bases, and 7 bases lay outside the gene matches. Germline CDR1 MNHEY, CDR2 SVGAGI. CDR3 in amino acids: CASSYTPDRESYEQYF. DNA of the CDR3: TGTGCCAGCAGTTACACTCCGGACAGGGAGTCCTACGAGCAGTACTTC.

This chain links TRBV30 with TRBJ2-2, with TRBD2 matching 11 bases. This CDR3 comprises 18 residues. With 3 bases clipped from V and 4 bases from J, the junction kept 13 bases outside the gene matches. From germline, CDR1 is GTSNPN and CDR2 SVGIG (reference sequence). CDR3 residues: CAWSVRRTSGSFTGELFF. The CDR3 nucleotides read TGTGCCTGGAGCGTACGCCGGACTAGCGGGTCCTTCACCGGGGAGCTGTTTTTT.

This clone was recorded only once. V is TRBV4-3 and J is TRBJ2-2, with TRBD2 matching 12 bases. After removal of 2 bases from V and 4 bases from J, the junction contained 8 bases not matched to a gene. Germline CDR1 is LGHNA and CDR2 is YSLEER. The CDR3 loop spans 18 amino acids. CDR3 protein: CASSQFLAGGLGTGELFF. In DNA form, the CDR3 reads TGCGCCAGCAGCCAATTTCTAGCGGGGGGGCTCGGCACCGGGGAGCTGTTTTTT.

The chain combines TRBV5-1 with TRBJ2-1; 9 bases map to TRBD2. Germline loops: CDR1 SGHRS, CDR2 YFSETQ. With 3 bases clipped from V and 2 bases from J, the junction kept 3 bases outside the gene matches. The length of the CDR3 is 15 residues. CDR3 region: CASSSLAGTYNEQFF. For the CDR3, the DNA is TGCGCCAGCAGCTCTCTAGCGGGGACCTACAATGAGCAGTTCTTC.

The count of this clone is one. The chain employs TRBV28 and TRBJ2-3; TRBD2 aligns across 10 bases. Per the germline V gene, CDR1 is MDHEN and CDR2 is SYDVKM. V shed 6 bases and J 5 bases; nucleotides not matched to a gene: 11. This CDR3 is built from 16 residues. The CDR3 sequence: CASSQYSGGKKDTQYF. The CDR3 DNA follows: TGTGCCAGCAGCCAATATAGCGGGGGGAAGAAAGATACGCAGTATTTT.

In its sample, this clone was seen a few times. The CDR3 reads CASSLSPLAGDRNEQFF. The CDR3 nucleotides read TGTGCCAGCAGTTTATCGCCTCTAGCGGGAGATCGTAATGAGCAGTTCTTC. V and J are TRBV27 and TRBJ2-1; 10 nucleotides line up with TRBD2. V was pared by 0 bases and J by 7 bases, with 9 bases of the junction left unmatched. From germline, CDR1 is MNHEY and CDR2 SMNVEV (reference sequence). CDR3 length equals 17 residues.

The rearrangement links TRBV6-1 to TRBJ1-1; 7 bases match TRBD1. This CDR3 spans 15 amino acids. The ends lost 3 bases at V and 1 base at J; junction bases unmatched: 5. Germline lookup yields CDR1 MNHNS and CDR2 SASEGT. The CDR3, as DNA: TGTGCCAGCAGTGATTGGGGACAGCCGAACACTGAAGCTTTCTTT. It yields the protein CASSDWGQPNTEAFF.

The genes are TRBV9 and TRBJ1-1; the match to TRBD1 covers 10 bases. The germline V gene has CDR1 SGDLS and CDR2 YYNGEE. The junction had 12 bases not matched to a gene; V was cut back by 3 bases and J by 4 bases. The CDR3 contains 17 residues. The CDR3 bases are TGTGCCAGCAGCGCGACAGGGGGCGCGAGTCGAGGCACTGAAGCTTTCTTT. As protein: CASSATGGASRGTEAFF.

V usage is TRBV7-9 and J usage is TRBJ2-1, with 7 bases lining up with TRBD1. The CDR3 sequence is 16 residues long. Trimming cost V 7 bases and J 3 bases; bases outside gene matches: 12. CDR1 is SEHNR, CDR2 FQNEAQ, per germline (reference sequence). The CDR3 DNA sequence: TGTGCCAGCACCCACAGGGGCGGGCGAGACTACAATGAGCAGTTCTTC. The encoded protein is CASTHRGGRDYNEQFF.

The chain carries TRBV7-6 and TRBJ2-5; 7 nucleotides align to TRBD2. CDR3 length equals 12 residues. The V and J ends lost 11 bases and 7 bases, in that order; junction bases with no gene match: 10. Germline CDR1 and CDR2: SGHVS and FNYEAQ. Written as DNA, the CDR3 is TGTGCCGGACAAGGGCCGGGGGGGACCCAGTACTTC. This translates into CAGQGPGGTQYF.

This clone was counted a few times. V usage is TRBV5-1 and J usage is TRBJ1-1; D remains ambiguous. Germline CDR1 is SGHRS and CDR2 is YFSETQ. The CDR3 spans 15 residues. Trimming pared 8 bases from V and 2 bases from J, leaving 19 bases between. CDR3 bases: TGCGCCAGTGGAGAGCGGGGTACGGGAAACACTGAAGCTTTCTTT. Translated, it gives CASGERGTGNTEAFF. Looking up the rest from reference TRBV5-1 and TRBJ1-1 gives the full variable domain: KAGVTQTPRYLIKTRGQQVTLSCSPISGHRSVSWYQQTPGQGLQFLFEYFSETQRNKGNFPGRFSGRQFSNSRSEMNVSTLELGDSALYLCASGERGTGNTEAFFGQGTRLTVV.

The chain has TRBV6-5 and TRBJ2-1, with D perhaps TRBD2 (6 bases). This CDR3 region has 14 residues. Per germline, CDR1 MNHEY and CDR2 SVGAGI. V lost 2 bases and J 6 bases, leaving 11 bases between the germline ends. CDR3 amino acids: CASSYGGTGNEQFF. CDR3 sequence (DNA): TGTGCCAGCAGTTACGGGGGGACGGGCAATGAGCAGTTCTTC.

This clone was seen only once. The chain couples TRBV5-1 to TRBJ1-2; 8 bases match TRBD1. CDR1 and CDR2 from the germline V gene are SGHRS and YFSETQ. The J segment lost 8 bases and the V segment lost 4 bases, leaving 13 bases of the junction unmatched. This CDR3 region has 15 residues. The CDR3: CASSQDRERNGGYTF. DNA of the CDR3: TGCGCCAGCAGCCAGGACAGGGAACGTAATGGCGGCTACACCTTC. The variable domain in full, with the rest retrieved from reference TRBV5-1 and TRBJ1-2, is KAGVTQTPRYLIKTRGQQVTLSCSPISGHRSVSWYQQTPGQGLQFLFEYFSETQRNKGNFPGRFSGRQFSNSRSEMNVSTLELGDSALYLCASSQDRERNGGYTFGSGTRLTVV.

The chain links TRBV5-4 to TRBJ1-1; weak D call: TRBD1 (5 bases). There are 14 residues in the CDR3. V dropped 0 bases and J dropped 1 base, with 7 bases sitting between them. Germline V gene sequence: CDR1 SGHNT, CDR2 YYREEE (reference sequence). This CDR3 is CASSLGTTNTEAFF. The DNA for the CDR3 is TGTGCCAGCAGCTTGGGGACAACGAACACTGAAGCTTTCTTT.

The V gene is TRBV28, the J gene TRBJ2-6; D is possibly TRBD1 (5 bases). This CDR3 has 20 residues. Germline CDR1 reads MDHEN; CDR2 reads SYDVKM. Trimming cost V 3 bases and J 2 bases, with 23 bases left between them. The CDR3 DNA is TGTGCCAGCAGTTTCCTGACGGACATACCCCCCAGGACTGGGGCCAACGTCCTGACTTTC. Encoded protein: CASSFLTDIPPRTGANVLTF.

V is TRBV30 and J is TRBJ1-1; D gene unclear. V lost 0 bases to trimming and J lost 1 base, with 6 bases between them. The germline CDR1 and CDR2 sequences are GTSNPN and SVGIG (reference sequence). The CDR3 extends over 13 amino acids. In DNA, the CDR3 is TGTGCCTGGAGTGTAGCCCGGAACACTGAAGCTTTCTTT. This codes for CAWSVARNTEAFF. Complete variable domain (other parts from reference TRBV30 and TRBJ1-1): SQTIHQWPATLVQPVGSPLSLECTVEGTSNPNLYWYRQAAGRGLQLLFYSVGIGQISSEVPQNLSASRPQDRQFILSSKKLLLSDSGFYLCAWSVARNTEAFFGQGTRLTVV.

About this clone: One end of the junction fails to match germline, which may point to a read error. The chain links TRBV10-3 to TRBJ2-7; D remains unclear. Germline-derived CDR1 and CDR2 are ENHRY and SYGVKD. The CDR3 spans 15 residues. The CDR3 DNA reads TGTGCCAGCAGTCGGTTAGCTACGAGCTCCTACGAGCAGTACTTC. Protein product: CASSRLATSSYEQYF.

This rearrangement joins TRBV9 to TRBJ2-5; 11 nucleotides match TRBD2. V lost 0 bases, J lost 3 bases, and 1 base stayed unmatched. The germline gives CDR1 SGDLS, CDR2 YYNGEE. The length of the CDR3 is 15 residues. The CDR3 is CASSVAGLAEETQYF. For the CDR3, the DNA is TGTGCCAGCAGCGTAGCGGGACTAGCGGAAGAGACCCAGTACTTC.

The genes are TRBV14 and TRBJ1-1, with D unclear. The CDR3 loop spans 13 amino acids. The germline V and J ends were trimmed by 1 base and 7 bases, with 10 bases remaining between them. Germline V gene data show CDR1 as SGHDN and CDR2 as FVKESK. The CDR3 bases are TGTGCCAGCAGCCAAGGAGCCGTTAATGAAGCTTTCTTT. It is translated as CASSQGAVNEAFF.

This clone has only one observation. The chain carries TRBV7-9 and TRBJ1-3; TRBD1 agrees at 9 bases. After removal of 5 bases from V and 0 bases from J, the junction contained 5 bases not matched to a gene. This CDR3 is built from 16 residues. CDR1 is SEHNR, CDR2 FQNEAQ, per germline (reference sequence). For the CDR3, the DNA is TGTGCCAGCAGCCTGGGGACAGGGCACTCTGGAAACACCATATATTTT. Its protein product is CASSLGTGHSGNTIYF.

The chain is built from TRBV4-2 and TRBJ2-2; the match to TRBD2 covers 11 bases. This CDR3 is 19 amino acids long. The V gene end was trimmed by 0 bases and the J gene end by 6 bases; junction bases not matched to a gene: 12. The germline CDR1 and CDR2 sequences are LGHNA and YNFKEQ. CDR3 sequence: CASSQDSPTSGSGAGELFF. The CDR3 region has the DNA TGTGCCAGCAGCCAAGATTCCCCAACTAGCGGGAGCGGGGCCGGGGAGCTGTTTTTT.